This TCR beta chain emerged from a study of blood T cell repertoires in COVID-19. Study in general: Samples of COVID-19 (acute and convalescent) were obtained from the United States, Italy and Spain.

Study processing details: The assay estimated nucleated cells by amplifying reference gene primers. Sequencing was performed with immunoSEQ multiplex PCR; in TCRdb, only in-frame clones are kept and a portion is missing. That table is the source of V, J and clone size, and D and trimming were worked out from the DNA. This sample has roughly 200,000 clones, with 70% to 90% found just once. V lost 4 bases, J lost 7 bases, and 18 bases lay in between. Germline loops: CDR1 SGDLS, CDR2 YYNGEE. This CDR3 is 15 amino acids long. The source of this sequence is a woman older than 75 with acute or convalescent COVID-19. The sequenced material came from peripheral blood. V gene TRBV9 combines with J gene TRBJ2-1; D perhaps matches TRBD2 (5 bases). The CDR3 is CASSQSLTSRNEQFF. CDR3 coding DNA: TGTGCCAGCAGCCAATCTTTAACTAGTAGGAATGAGCAGTTCTTC. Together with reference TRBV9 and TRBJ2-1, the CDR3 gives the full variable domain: DSGVTQTPKHLITATGQRVTLRCSPRSGDLSVYWYQQSLDQGLQFLIQYYNGEERAKGNILERFSAQQFPDLHSELNLSSLELGDSALYFCASSQSLTSRNEQFFGPGTRLTVL.